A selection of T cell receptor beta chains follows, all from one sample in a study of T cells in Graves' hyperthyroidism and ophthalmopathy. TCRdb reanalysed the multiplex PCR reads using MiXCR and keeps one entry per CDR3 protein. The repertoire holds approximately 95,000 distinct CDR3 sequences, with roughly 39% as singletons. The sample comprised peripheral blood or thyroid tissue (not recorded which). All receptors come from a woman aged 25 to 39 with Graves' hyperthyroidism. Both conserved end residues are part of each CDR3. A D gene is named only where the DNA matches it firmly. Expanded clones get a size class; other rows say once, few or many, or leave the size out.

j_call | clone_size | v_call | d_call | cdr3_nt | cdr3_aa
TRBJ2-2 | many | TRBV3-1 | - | TGTGCCAGCAGCCAAGTTGGCGGGGAGCTGTTTTTT | CASSQVGGELFF
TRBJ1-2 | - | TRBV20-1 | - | TGCAGTGCTAGAGACTCCAGGGCATGGATCGACACCTTC | CSARDSRAWIDTF
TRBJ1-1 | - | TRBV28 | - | TGTGCCAGCAGTTTACGGAGGGACTTGAACACTGAAGCTTTCTTT | CASSLRRDLNTEAFF
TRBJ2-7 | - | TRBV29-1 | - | TGCAGCGTCGGCCTCACCCGCTTCTACGAGCAGTACTTC | CSVGLTRFYEQYF
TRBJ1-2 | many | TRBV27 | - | TGTGCCAGCAGTCAAGGGGGTCGAGGCTATGGCTACACCTTC | CASSQGGRGYGYTF
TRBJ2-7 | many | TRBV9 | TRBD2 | TGTGCCAGCAGCGCAGGGACTAGCCGGGCCGAGCAGTACTTC | CASSAGTSRAEQYF
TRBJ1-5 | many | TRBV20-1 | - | TGCAGTGCTACGGGGGGGGTGGATCAGCCCCAGCATTTT | CSATGGVDQPQHF
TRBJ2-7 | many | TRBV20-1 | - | TGCAGTGCTAGACCGGGCTGGCGGAACCCCGGCGAGCAGTACTTC | CSARPGWRNPGEQYF
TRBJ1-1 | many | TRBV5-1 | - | TGCGCCAGCAGCTTGGAGGGGGGCGGGGGCTTTGATGAGAAGGCTTTCTTT | CASSLEGGGGFDEKAFF
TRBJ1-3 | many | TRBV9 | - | TGTGCCAGCAGCCCCGGACAGCCTGGAAACACCATATATTTT | CASSPGQPGNTIYF
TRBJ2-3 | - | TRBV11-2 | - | TGTGCCAGCAGCGTCCATCCAGGGGGCACAGATACGCAGTATTTT | CASSVHPGGTDTQYF
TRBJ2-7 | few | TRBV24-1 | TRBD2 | TGTGCCACCAGTGATTCTTCCCGGGGGGTGAGAGGTGAGCAGTACTTC | CATSDSSRGVRGEQYF
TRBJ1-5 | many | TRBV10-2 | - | TGCGCCAGCACGGGGTCTTTCCGATATCAGCCCCAGCATTTT | CASTGSFRYQPQHF
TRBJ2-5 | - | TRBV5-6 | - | TGTGCCAGCAGCACACGACGAGCGATCGGGGAGACCCAGTACTTC | CASSTRRAIGETQYF
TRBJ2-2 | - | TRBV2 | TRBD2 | TGTGCCAGCGGACTGCGGGGACTAGCGAGGGAAGGGGAGCTGTTTTTT | CASGLRGLAREGELFF
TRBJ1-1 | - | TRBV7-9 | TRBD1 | TGTGCCAGCAGCTTACAGGGGGGGGTAGAAGCTTTCTTT | CASSLQGGVEAFF
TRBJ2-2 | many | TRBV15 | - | TGTGCCACCAGCAGAGACTCGAGAAGCGGGGAGCTGTTTTTT | CATSRDSRSGELFF
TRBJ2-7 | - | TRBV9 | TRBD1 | TGTGCCAGCAGCGACGGGACAGGGGGCAGGAACGAGCAGTACTTC | CASSDGTGGRNEQYF
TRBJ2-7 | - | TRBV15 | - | - | CATSDWGGGAGELYF
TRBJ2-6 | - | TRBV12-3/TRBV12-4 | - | TGTGCCAGCGGTCATGCGGCAGCCGCCTCTGGGGCTAACGTCCTGACTTTC | CASGHAAAASGANVLTF
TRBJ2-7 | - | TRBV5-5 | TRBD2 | TGTGCCAGCAGCCCGCAACTAGCGGGAGCGTTCTACGAGCAGTACTTC | CASSPQLAGAFYEQYF
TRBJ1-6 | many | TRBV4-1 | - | TGCGCCAGCAGCCAAGATTTGGGAGGTTATAATTCACCCCTCCACTTT | CASSQDLGGYNSPLHF
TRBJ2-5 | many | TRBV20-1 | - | TGCAGTGCAGATTCTAGCCAAGAGACCCAGTACTTC | CSADSSQETQYF
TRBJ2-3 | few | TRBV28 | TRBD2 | TGTGCCAGCAGTTTTGTGGGACTAGCGGGAGATACGCAGTATTTT | CASSFVGLAGDTQYF
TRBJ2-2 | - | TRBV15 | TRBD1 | TGTGCCACCAGCAGGAGGCGGACAGGGGGCGACACCGGGGAGCTGTTTTTT | CATSRRRTGGDTGELFF
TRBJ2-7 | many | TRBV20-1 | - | TGCAGTGCTAGAGACAGCAGGGGCTCAACCTACGAGCAGTACTTC | CSARDSRGSTYEQYF
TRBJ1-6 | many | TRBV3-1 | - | TGTGCCAGCAGCCAAGGCTCCGGGACTATAGGTTCACCCCTCCACTTT | CASSQGSGTIGSPLHF
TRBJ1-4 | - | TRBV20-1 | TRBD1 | TGCAGTGCTAGCCACCCGACAGGGATAAGTGAAAAACTGTTTTTT | CSASHPTGISEKLFF
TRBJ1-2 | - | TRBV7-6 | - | TGTGCCAGCAGCTTAGGGAGGGGGAAGAATGGCTACACCTTC | CASSLGRGKNGYTF
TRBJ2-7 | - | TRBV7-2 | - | TGTGCCAGCAGCCCCAGCAGTGAGCTGCCCTACGAGCAGTACTTC | CASSPSSELPYEQYF
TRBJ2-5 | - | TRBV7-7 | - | TGTGCTAGCAGCTTGACTAACAGAGGAGAGACCCAGTACTTC | CASSLTNRGETQYF
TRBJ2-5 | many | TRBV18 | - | TGTGCCAGCTCACCACGCCAGCCCGGGGCGGTAGAGACCCAGTACTTC | CASSPRQPGAVETQYF
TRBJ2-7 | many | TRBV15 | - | TGTGCCACCAGCAGGGATTTTTTCCGGGACATGACCTACGAGCAGTACTTC | CATSRDFFRDMTYEQYF
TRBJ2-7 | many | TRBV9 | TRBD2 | TGTGCCAGCAGCGTAGCTCGAAGGAGGGCGGGAGGGACCCAGCAGTACTTC | CASSVARRRAGGTQQYF
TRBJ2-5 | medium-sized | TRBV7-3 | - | TGTGCCAGCGGGGTCGGAGAGACCCAGTACTTC | CASGVGETQYF
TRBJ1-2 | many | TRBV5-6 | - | TGTGCCAGCAGTTACCAGGGTTGGGACTCGGGCTACACCTTC | CASSYQGWDSGYTF
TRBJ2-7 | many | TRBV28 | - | TGTGCCAGCAGTCCCTCGGATCTCTACGAGCAGTACTTC | CASSPSDLYEQYF
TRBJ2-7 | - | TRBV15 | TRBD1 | TGTGCCACCAGCAGAGGGGACAGGGGGATCGAGCAGTACTTC | CATSRGDRGIEQYF
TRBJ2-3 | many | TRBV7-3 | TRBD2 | TGTGCCAGCAGCACCTGGGGTCTAGCGGGAGGGCCTATAAGGCAGTATTTT | CASSTWGLAGGPIRQYF
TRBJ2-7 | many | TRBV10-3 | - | TGTGCCATCAGTGGGCCAGCCGGGGAGCCCTACGAGCAGTACTTC | CAISGPAGEPYEQYF
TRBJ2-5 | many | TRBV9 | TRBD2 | TGTGCCAGCAGCGGACTAGCGGGGGTCGCGCAGACCCAGTACTTC | CASSGLAGVAQTQYF
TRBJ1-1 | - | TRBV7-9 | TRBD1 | TGTGCCACCAGACAGACAGGGGGGCCTGAAGCTTTCTTT | CATRQTGGPEAFF
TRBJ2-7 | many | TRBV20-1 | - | TGCAGTGCTAGCTTCACCGTCGGAGGGGAGCAGTACTTC | CSASFTVGGEQYF
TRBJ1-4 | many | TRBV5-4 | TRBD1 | TGTGCCAGCAGCCCAGGGGGCGTTGGGAATAATGAAAAACTGTTTTTT | CASSPGGVGNNEKLFF
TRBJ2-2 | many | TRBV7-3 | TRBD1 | TGTGCCAGCAGCCCACACAGGGGCCTCACCGGGGAGCTGTTTTTT | CASSPHRGLTGELFF
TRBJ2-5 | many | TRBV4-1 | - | TGCGCCAGCAGCTTAGGACCAACTTTGACCGAGACCCAGTACTTC | CASSLGPTLTETQYF
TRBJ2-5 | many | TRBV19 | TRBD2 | TGTGCCAGTAGGACTAGCGGGAGGGACGGAGAGACCCAGTACTTC | CASRTSGRDGETQYF
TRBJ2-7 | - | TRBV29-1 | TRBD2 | TGCAGCTTCCGGGGGAGGGTAACGGACGAGCAGTACTTC | CSFRGRVTDEQYF
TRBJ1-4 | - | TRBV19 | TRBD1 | TGTGCCAGTACGATCGGACAGGAGGGCACTAATGAAAAACTGTTTTTT | CASTIGQEGTNEKLFF
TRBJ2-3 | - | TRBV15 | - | TGTGCCACCAGCAGAGCGGACTCTAGCACAGATACGCAGTATTTT | CATSRADSSTDTQYF
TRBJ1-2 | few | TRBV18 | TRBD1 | TGTGCCAGCACAGGGACAGTAACTAACTATGGCTACACCTTC | CASTGTVTNYGYTF